This T cell receptor beta chain was observed in a study of T-cell reconstitution after alpha-beta-depleted transplantation in children. TCRbeta library construction was performed incorporating unique molecular identifiers. MiXCR, run by TCRdb on the PCR reads, gives a single entry per CDR3 protein. Among 500,000 to 750,000 distinct CDR3 sequences listed, 10% to 15% were seen once. Comment on this clonotype: Its cognate antigen is unknown.

General study points: Once a year had passed after transplant, T-cell counts and diversity came mostly from newly produced T cells. Several patients had high TCRbeta diversity at day 60; it came from surviving recipient T cells and thymic progenitors. Two months or so post-transplant, alpha-beta T cells reportedly derived from several hundred expanded graft clones.

The origin of this receptor is a male patient aged 10-17 years who had a stem cell transplant for acute myeloid leukemia, so the T cells may come from the graft donor. This specimen consisted of PBMCs, mostly from graft donor cells, obtained 360 days after TCRalphabeta/CD19-depleted stem cell transplant.

For the CDR3, the DNA is TGCGCCAGCAGCTTCCGACAGGCCCCACACAATGAGCAGTTCTTC. This gives the protein CASSFRQAPHNEQFF. The genes are TRBV5-1 and TRBJ2-1; TRBD1 might be the D (6 bases). Germline V gene data show CDR1 as SGHRS and CDR2 as YFSETQ. V was shortened by 2 bases and J by 5 bases, with 14 bases between the two germline ends. The CDR3 totals 15 residues. The full variable domain, in which reference TRBV5-1 and TRBJ2-1 provide the parts outside the CDR3, is KAGVTQTPRYLIKTRGQQVTLSCSPISGHRSVSWYQQTPGQGLQFLFEYFSETQRNKGNFPGRFSGRQFSNSRSEMNVSTLELGDSALYLCASSFRQAPHNEQFFGPGTRLTVL.